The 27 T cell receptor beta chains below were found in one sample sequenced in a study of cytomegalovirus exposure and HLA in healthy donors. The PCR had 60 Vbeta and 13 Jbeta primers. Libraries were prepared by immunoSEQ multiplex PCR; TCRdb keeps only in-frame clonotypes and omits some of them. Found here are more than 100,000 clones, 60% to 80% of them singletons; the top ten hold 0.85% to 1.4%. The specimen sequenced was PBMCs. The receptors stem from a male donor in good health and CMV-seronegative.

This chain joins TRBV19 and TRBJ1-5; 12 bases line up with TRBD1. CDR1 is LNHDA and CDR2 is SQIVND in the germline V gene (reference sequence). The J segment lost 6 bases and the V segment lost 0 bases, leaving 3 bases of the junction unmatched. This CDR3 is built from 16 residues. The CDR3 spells CASSIEGQGAFQPQHF. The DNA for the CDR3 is TGTGCCAGTAGTATAGAGGGACAGGGGGCGTTTCAGCCCCAGCATTTT.

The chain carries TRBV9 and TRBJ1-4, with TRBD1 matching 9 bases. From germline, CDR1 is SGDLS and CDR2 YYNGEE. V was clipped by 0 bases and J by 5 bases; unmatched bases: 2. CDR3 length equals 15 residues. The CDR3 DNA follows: TGTGCCAGCAGCGTAGCGACAGGGGGGAATGAAAAACTGTTTTTT. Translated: CASSVATGGNEKLFF.

In DNA form, the CDR3 reads TGTGCCAGCAGCTTAAATCAGAATTCACCCCTCCACTTT. It translates to CASSLNQNSPLHF. The chain joins TRBV7-3 to TRBJ1-6; D gene ambiguous. CDR3 length: 13 amino acids. The V gene's germline CDR1 is SGHTA and CDR2 FQGTGA. Trimming left V 1 base short and J 7 bases short, with 5 bases between.

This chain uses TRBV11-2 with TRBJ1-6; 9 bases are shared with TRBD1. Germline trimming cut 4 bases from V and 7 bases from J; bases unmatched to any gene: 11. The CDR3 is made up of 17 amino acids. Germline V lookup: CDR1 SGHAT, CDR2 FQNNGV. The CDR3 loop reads CASSSRGTGLWNSPLHF. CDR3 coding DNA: TGTGCCAGCAGCTCCCGTGGGACAGGGCTGTGGAATTCACCCCTCCACTTT.

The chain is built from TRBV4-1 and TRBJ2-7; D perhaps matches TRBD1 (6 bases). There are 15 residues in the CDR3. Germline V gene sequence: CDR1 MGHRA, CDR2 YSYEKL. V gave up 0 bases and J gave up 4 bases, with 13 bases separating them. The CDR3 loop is CASSQEKGEPYEQYF. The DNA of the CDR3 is TGCGCCAGCAGCCAAGAGAAGGGGGAACCTTACGAGCAGTACTTC.

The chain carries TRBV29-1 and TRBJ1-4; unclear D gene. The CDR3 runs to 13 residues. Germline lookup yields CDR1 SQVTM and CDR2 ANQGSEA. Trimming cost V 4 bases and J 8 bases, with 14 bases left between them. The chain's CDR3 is CSVVGSGLEKLFF. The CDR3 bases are TGCAGCGTTGTGGGTTCGGGGTTGGAAAAACTGTTTTTT.

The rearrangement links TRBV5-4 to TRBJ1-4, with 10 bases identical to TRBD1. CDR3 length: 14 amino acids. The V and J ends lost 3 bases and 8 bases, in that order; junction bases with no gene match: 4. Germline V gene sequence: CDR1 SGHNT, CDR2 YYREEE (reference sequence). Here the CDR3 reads CASSSRTGGEKLFF. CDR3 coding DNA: TGTGCCAGCAGCTCAAGGACAGGGGGGGAAAAACTGTTTTTT.

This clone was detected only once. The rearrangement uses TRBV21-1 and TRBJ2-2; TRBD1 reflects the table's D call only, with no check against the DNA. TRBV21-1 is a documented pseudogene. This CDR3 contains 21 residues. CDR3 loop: CASSKASLARHRGSNTGELFF. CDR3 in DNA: TGTGCCAGCAGCAAAGCAAGTCTGGCTCGTCACAGGGGGTCGAACACCGGGGAGCTGTTTTTT.

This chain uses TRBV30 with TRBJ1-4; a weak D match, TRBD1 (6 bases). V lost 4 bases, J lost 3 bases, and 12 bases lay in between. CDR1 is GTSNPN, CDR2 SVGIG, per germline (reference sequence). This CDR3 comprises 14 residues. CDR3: CAWTRDNSNEKLFF. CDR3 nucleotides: TGTGCCTGGACCCGGGACAACTCTAATGAAAAACTGTTTTTT. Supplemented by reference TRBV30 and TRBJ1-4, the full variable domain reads SQTIHQWPATLVQPVGSPLSLECTVEGTSNPNLYWYRQAAGRGLQLLFYSVGIGQISSEVPQNLSASRPQDRQFILSSKKLLLSDSGFYLCAWTRDNSNEKLFFGSGTQLSVL.

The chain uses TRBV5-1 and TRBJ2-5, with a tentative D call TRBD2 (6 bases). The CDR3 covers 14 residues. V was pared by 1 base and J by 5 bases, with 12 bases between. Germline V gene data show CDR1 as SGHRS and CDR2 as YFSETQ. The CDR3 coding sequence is TGCGCCAGCAGCTTGAGCAGCGGGCGGGAGACCCAGTACTTC. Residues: CASSLSSGRETQYF. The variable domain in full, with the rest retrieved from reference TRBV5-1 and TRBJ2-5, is KAGVTQTPRYLIKTRGQQVTLSCSPISGHRSVSWYQQTPGQGLQFLFEYFSETQRNKGNFPGRFSGRQFSNSRSEMNVSTLELGDSALYLCASSLSSGRETQYFGPGTRLLVL.

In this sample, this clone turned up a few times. This CDR3 reads CASRQRDEQYF. CDR3 DNA sequence: TGTGCCAGCAGACAGAGAGACGAGCAGTACTTC. The rearrangement uses TRBV2 and TRBJ2-7; D not certain. Trimming pared 6 bases from V and 5 bases from J, leaving 8 bases between. The CDR3 totals 11 residues. Germline-derived CDR1 and CDR2 are SNHLY and FYNNEI.

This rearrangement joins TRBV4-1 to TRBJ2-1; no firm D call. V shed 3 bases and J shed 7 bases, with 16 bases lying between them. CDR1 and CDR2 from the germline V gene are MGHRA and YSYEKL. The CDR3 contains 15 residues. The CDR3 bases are TGCGCCAGCAGCCATTTGGCTCTCAATTTGAATGAGCAGTTCTTC. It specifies CASSHLALNLNEQFF.

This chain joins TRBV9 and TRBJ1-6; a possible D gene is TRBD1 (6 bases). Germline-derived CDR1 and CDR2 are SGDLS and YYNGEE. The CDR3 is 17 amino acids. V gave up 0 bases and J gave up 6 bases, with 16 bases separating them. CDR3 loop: CASSVARGHDINSPLHF. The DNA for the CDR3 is TGTGCCAGCAGCGTAGCCCGGGGACATGATATTAATTCACCCCTCCACTTT.

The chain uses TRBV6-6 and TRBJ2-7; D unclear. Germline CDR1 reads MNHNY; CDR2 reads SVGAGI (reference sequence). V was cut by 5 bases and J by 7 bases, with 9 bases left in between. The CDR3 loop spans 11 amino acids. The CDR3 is CASSSLWEQYF. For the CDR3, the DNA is TGTGCCAGCAGTAGCCTATGGGAGCAGTACTTC.

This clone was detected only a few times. The DNA of the CDR3 is TGTGCCAGCAGACGCGGGGGGGCGGGCACCGGGGAGCTGTTTTTT. As protein: CASRRGGAGTGELFF. V is TRBV11-3 and J is TRBJ2-2, with 9 bases identical to TRBD2. The junction had 6 bases not matched to a gene; V was cut back by 6 bases and J by 4 bases. Germline-derived CDR1 and CDR2 are SGHNT and YENEEA. The length of the CDR3 is 15 residues.

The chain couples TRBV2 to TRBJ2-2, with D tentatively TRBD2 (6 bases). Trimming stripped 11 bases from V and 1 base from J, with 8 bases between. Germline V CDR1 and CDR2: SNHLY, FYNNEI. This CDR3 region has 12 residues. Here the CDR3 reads CALGGNTGELFF. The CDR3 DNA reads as TGTGCCCTCGGGGGGAACACCGGGGAGCTGTTTTTT.

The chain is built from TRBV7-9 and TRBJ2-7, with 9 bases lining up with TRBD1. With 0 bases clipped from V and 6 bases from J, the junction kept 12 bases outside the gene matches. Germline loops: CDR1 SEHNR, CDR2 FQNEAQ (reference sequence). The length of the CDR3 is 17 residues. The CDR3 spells CASSLAWTGAQPSEQYF. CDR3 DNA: TGTGCCAGCAGCTTAGCTTGGACAGGGGCCCAACCTAGCGAGCAGTACTTC.

The CDR3, as DNA: TGTGCCTGGAGTCGGGGACAGGGGGCTCTAATAAACACTGAAGCTTTCTTT. It is translated as CAWSRGQGALINTEAFF. The chain uses TRBV30 and TRBJ1-1; the match to TRBD1 covers 12 bases. This CDR3 has 17 residues. Germline-derived CDR1 and CDR2 are GTSNPN and SVGIG (reference sequence). The V gene end was trimmed by 2 bases and the J gene end by 2 bases; junction bases not matched to a gene: 9.

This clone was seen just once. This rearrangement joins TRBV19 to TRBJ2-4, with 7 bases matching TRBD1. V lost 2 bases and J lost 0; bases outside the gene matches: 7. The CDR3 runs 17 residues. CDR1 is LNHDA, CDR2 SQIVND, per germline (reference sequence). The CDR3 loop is CASSISPGQIAKNIQYF. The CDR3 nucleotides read TGTGCCAGTAGTATATCCCCGGGACAGATAGCCAAAAACATTCAGTACTTC.

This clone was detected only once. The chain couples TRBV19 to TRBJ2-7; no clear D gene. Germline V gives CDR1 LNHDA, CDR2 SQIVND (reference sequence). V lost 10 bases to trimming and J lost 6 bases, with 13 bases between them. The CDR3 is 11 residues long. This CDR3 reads CATQSGTEQYF. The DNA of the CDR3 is TGTGCCACCCAGTCAGGTACCGAGCAGTACTTC.

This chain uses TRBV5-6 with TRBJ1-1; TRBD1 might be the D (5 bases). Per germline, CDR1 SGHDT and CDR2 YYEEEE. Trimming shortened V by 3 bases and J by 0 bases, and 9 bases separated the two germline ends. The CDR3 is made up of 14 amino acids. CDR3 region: CASSWGGMNTEAFF. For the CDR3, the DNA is TGTGCCAGCAGCTGGGGGGGGATGAACACTGAAGCTTTCTTT.

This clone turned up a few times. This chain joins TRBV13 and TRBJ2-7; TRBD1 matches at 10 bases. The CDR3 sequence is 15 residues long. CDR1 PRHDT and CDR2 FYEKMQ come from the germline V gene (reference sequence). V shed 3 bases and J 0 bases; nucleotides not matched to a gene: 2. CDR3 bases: TGTGCCAGCAGCTTCCGGGACAGGGGCTCCTACGAGCAGTACTTC. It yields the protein CASSFRDRGSYEQYF. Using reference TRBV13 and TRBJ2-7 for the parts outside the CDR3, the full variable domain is AAGVIQSPRHLIKEKRETATLKCYPIPRHDTVYWYQQGPGQDPQFLISFYEKMQSDKGSIPDRFSAQQFSDYHSELNMSSLELGDSALYFCASSFRDRGSYEQYFGPGTRLTVT.

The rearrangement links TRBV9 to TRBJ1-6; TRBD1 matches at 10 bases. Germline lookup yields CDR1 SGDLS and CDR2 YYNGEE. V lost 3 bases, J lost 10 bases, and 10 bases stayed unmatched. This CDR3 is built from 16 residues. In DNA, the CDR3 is TGTGCCAGCAGCGCTACCGGGACAGGGGCTGAATCACCCCTCCACTTT. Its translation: CASSATGTGAESPLHF.

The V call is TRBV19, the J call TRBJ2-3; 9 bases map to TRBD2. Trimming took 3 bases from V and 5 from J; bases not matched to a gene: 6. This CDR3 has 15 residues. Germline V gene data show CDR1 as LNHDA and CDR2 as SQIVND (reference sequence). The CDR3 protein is CASSMIAGVVDTQYF. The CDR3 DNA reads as TGTGCCAGTAGTATGATAGCGGGGGTGGTAGATACGCAGTATTTT.

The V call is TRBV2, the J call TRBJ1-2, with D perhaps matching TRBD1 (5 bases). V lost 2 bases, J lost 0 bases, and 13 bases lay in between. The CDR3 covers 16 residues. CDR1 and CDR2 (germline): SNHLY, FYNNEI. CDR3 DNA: TGTGCCAGCAGTGAAAGAAGACAGAACCCTAACTATGGCTACACCTTC. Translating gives CASSERRQNPNYGYTF.

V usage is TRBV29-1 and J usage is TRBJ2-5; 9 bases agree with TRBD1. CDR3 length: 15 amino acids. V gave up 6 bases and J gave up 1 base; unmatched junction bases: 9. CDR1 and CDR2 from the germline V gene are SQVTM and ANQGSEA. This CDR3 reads CSVPGQGGSQETQYF. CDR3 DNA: TGCAGCGTCCCGGGACAGGGCGGGTCCCAAGAGACCCAGTACTTC.

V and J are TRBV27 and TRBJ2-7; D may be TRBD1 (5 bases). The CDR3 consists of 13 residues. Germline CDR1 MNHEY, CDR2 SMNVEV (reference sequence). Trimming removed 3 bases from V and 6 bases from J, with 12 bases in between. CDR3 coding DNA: TGTGCCAGCAGTTTGGGGCAGCAGCGCGAGCAGTACTTC. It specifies CASSLGQQREQYF.